The 10 T cell receptor beta chains listed next were all sequenced from one sample in a study of cytomegalovirus exposure and HLA in healthy donors. Amplification used 60 Vbeta primers and 13 Jbeta primers. Data came from immunoSEQ multiplex PCR; TCRdb stores just in-frame clones and leaves some out. Among 160,000 or so clones listed, approximately 80% were seen once. Material: PBMCs. The receptors here all came from a woman aged 18-29 years in good health and CMV-seronegative.

This clone was recorded only once. The V call is TRBV5-6, the J call TRBJ1-4; 7 bases are a match to TRBD1. CDR1 is SGHDT, CDR2 YYEEEE, per germline. This CDR3 has 17 residues. The J segment lost 0 bases and the V segment lost 4 bases, leaving 9 bases of the junction unmatched. CDR3 in DNA: TGTGCCAGCAGCCTACACCGGGACAGTGCAACTAATGAAAAACTGTTTTTT. Translated, it gives CASSLHRDSATNEKLFF.

The chain recombines TRBV6-5 with TRBJ1-3, with D maybe TRBD1 (5 bases). The CDR3 totals 15 residues. Germline CDR1 MNHEY, CDR2 SVGAGI. Trimming took 6 bases from V and 0 from J, leaving 12 bases between them. The CDR3 DNA reads TGTGCCAGCAGACGCGGGACGGACTCTGGAAACACCATATATTTT. This codes for CASRRGTDSGNTIYF.

This chain joins TRBV4-1 and TRBJ2-5, with unresolved D. Deletions cut 0 bases from V and 3 bases from J, with 5 bases between. The CDR3 is made up of 13 amino acids. Germline CDR1 and CDR2: MGHRA and YSYEKL. The chain's CDR3 is CASSQDTEETQYF. For the CDR3, the DNA is TGCGCCAGCAGCCAAGACACAGAAGAGACCCAGTACTTC.

The CDR3 is CASSPQGANYNEQFF. DNA for the CDR3: TGTGCCAGCAGTCCACAGGGGGCAAACTACAATGAGCAGTTCTTC. The genes are TRBV2 and TRBJ2-1; 9 bases fit TRBD1. The V and J ends lost 5 bases and 3 bases, in that order; junction bases with no gene match: 5. The CDR3 runs to 15 residues. From germline, CDR1 is SNHLY and CDR2 FYNNEI.

This clone is a singleton in its sample. This CDR3 is CASRDGGEKLFF. CDR3 nucleotide sequence: TGTGCCAGTAGGGATGGCGGTGAAAAACTGTTTTTT. This rearrangement joins TRBV19 to TRBJ1-4; D ambiguous. The CDR3 length is 12 residues. V was shortened by 6 bases and J by 7 bases, with 9 bases between the two germline ends. Per germline, CDR1 LNHDA and CDR2 SQIVND (reference sequence).

This rearrangement joins TRBV19 to TRBJ1-2; tentative D call: TRBD1 (5 bases). Looked up from germline, CDR1 is LNHDA and CDR2 is SQIVND (reference sequence). Between the trimmed V and J ends, which lost 1 base and 8 bases, there was a span of 8 bases. The CDR3 extends over 12 amino acids. DNA for the CDR3: TGTGCCAGTAGTATAGGGACACGCGGCTACACCTTC. Translating it yields CASSIGTRGYTF.

This clone was recorded a few times. The rearrangement joins TRBV4-2 to TRBJ1-1; a possible D gene is TRBD1 (6 bases). The V and J ends lost 4 bases and 5 bases respectively, with 23 bases between them. Germline lookup yields CDR1 LGHNA and CDR2 YNFKEQ. The CDR3 has 17 residues. This CDR3 is CASSPRDGQGSFTEAFF. CDR3 sequence (DNA): TGTGCCAGCAGCCCCCGGGATGGTCAGGGGTCGTTTACTGAAGCTTTCTTT.

A few counts support this clone. V gene TRBV7-9 combines with J gene TRBJ1-1; 11 bases match TRBD1. Losses at the gene ends were 5 bases for V and 6 bases for J; bases not matched to a gene: 8. Germline lookup yields CDR1 SEHNR and CDR2 FQNEAQ (reference sequence). The CDR3 is made up of 15 amino acids. The CDR3 DNA reads TGTGCCAGCAGCGAAAGGGACAGGGGGGACTCTGAAGCTTTCTTT. This translates into CASSERDRGDSEAFF.

This chain links TRBV10-3 with TRBJ2-1; TRBD1 matches 11 bases. The CDR3 consists of 14 residues. CDR1 is ENHRY, CDR2 SYGVKD, per germline. J gave up 5 bases and V 6 bases, and 3 bases lay outside the gene matches. The CDR3: CAISPGQGDNEQFF. CDR3 DNA: TGTGCCATCAGCCCGGGACAGGGGGACAATGAGCAGTTCTTC.

CDR3 DNA sequence: TGTGCCAGCAGTGATGTGTATAGCTCTGGGGCCAACGTCCTGACTTTC. Translated, it gives CASSDVYSSGANVLTF. The V call is TRBV6-1, the J call TRBJ2-6; D call uncertain. This CDR3 is built from 16 residues. CDR1 MNHNS and CDR2 SASEGT come from the germline V gene. Trimming removed 3 bases from V and 0 bases from J, with 9 bases in between.